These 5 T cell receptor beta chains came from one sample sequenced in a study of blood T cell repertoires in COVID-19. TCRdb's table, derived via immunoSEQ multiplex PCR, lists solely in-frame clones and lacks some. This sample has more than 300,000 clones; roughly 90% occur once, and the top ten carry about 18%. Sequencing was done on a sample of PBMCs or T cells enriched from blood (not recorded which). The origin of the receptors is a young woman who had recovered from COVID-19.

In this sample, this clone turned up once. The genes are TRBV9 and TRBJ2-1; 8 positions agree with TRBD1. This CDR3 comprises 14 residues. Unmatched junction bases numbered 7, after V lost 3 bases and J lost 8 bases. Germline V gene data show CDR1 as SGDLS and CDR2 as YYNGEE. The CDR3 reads CASSAMTGVDEQFF. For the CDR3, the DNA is TGTGCCAGCAGCGCCATGACAGGGGTGGATGAGCAGTTCTTC.

The CDR3 nucleotides are TGTGCCAGTAGTATTTCCAGCGGGGGGGCCGGAGATACGCAGTATTTT. It encodes CASSISSGGAGDTQYF. The gene calls are TRBV19 and TRBJ2-3; 10 nucleotides match TRBD2. The V gene's germline CDR1 is LNHDA and CDR2 SQIVND (reference sequence). The J segment lost 5 bases and the V segment lost 3 bases, leaving 8 bases of the junction unmatched. The CDR3 contains 16 residues.

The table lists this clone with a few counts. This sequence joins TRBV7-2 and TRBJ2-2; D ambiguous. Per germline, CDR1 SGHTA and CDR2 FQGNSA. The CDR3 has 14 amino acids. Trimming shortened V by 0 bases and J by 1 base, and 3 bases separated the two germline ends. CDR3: CASSLAVNTGELFF. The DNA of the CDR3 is TGTGCCAGCAGCTTAGCCGTGAACACCGGGGAGCTGTTTTTT.

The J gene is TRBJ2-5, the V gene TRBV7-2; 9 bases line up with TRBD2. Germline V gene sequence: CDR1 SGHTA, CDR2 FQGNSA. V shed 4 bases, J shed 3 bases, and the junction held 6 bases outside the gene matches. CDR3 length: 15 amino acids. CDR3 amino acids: CASSYQAGGEETQYF. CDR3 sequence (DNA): TGTGCCAGCAGCTACCAGGCGGGGGGGGAAGAGACCCAGTACTTC.

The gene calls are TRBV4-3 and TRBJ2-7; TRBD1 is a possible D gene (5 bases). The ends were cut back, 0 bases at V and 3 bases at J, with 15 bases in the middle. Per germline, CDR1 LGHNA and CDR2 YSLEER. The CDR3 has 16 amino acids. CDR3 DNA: TGCGCCAGCAGCCAAGATCCGACAGAACCTTTCTACGAGCAGTACTTC. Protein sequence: CASSQDPTEPFYEQYF.